Each of the 25 T cell receptor beta chains below was sequenced from the same sample in a study of CD8 T cells in ankylosing spondylitis. Each CDR3 protein gets one entry after TCRdb re-called the 5' RACE reads with MiXCR. This table has 250,000 or so distinct CDR3 sequences, 20% to 30% appearing once. Sequencing was performed on blood, either unsorted or a sorted T cell fraction (not recorded which). Receptors originate from a male donor with ankylosing spondylitis or in good health (not recorded which).

This clonotype was found many times. The chain joins TRBV20-1 to TRBJ2-1, with a tentative D call TRBD2 (6 bases). CDR1 is DFQATT and CDR2 is SNEGSKA in the germline V gene (reference sequence). Trimming shortened V by 5 bases and J by 6 bases, and 20 bases separated the two germline ends. The CDR3 contains 15 residues. This CDR3 reads CSARFTGGSGNEQFF. Here the CDR3 DNA reads TGCAGTGCTCGGTTCACCGGGGGATCGGGCAATGAGCAGTTCTTC.

This clonotype was counted many times. This chain connects TRBV4-1 to TRBJ2-7, with 7 bases that match TRBD2. The germline V gene encodes CDR1 MGHRA and CDR2 YSYEKL. The V and J ends lost 7 bases and 2 bases, in that order; junction bases with no gene match: 17. The CDR3 extends over 17 amino acids. The CDR3 DNA reads TGCGCCAGCACAACAAGACCCGAGCGGGGCTTAACCTACGAGCAGTACTTC. Amino acid sequence: CASTTRPERGLTYEQYF.

This rearrangement joins TRBV9 to TRBJ2-7, with a weak D call TRBD2 (6 bases). The CDR3 loop spans 15 amino acids. V was cut by 3 bases and J by 6 bases, with 19 bases left in between. Germline CDR1 reads SGDLS; CDR2 reads YYNGEE. CDR3 amino acids: CASSESGRQTSEQYF. The CDR3 DNA sequence: TGTGCCAGCAGCGAGTCGGGGAGGCAGACCAGCGAGCAGTACTTC. Together with reference TRBV9 and TRBJ2-7, the CDR3 gives the full variable domain: DSGVTQTPKHLITATGQRVTLRCSPRSGDLSVYWYQQSLDQGLQFLIQYYNGEERAKGNILERFSAQQFPDLHSELNLSSLELGDSALYFCASSESGRQTSEQYFGPGTRLTVT.

The chain carries TRBV4-2 and TRBJ2-2; D is possibly TRBD2 (6 bases). V shed 1 base and J shed 7 bases, with 13 bases lying between them. The CDR3 sequence is 15 residues long. CDR1 is LGHNA, CDR2 YNFKEQ, per germline. In DNA, the CDR3 is TGTGCCAGCAGCCAAGGAGGGCAGGGAGGCGGGGAGCTGTTTTTT. Protein sequence: CASSQGGQGGGELFF.

The J gene is TRBJ2-7, the V gene TRBV29-1; TRBD2 is a possible D gene (6 bases). The V gene lost 4 bases and the J gene lost 0 bases, with 13 bases spanning the gap. The CDR3 has 14 amino acids. Germline V gene sequence: CDR1 SQVTM, CDR2 ANQGSEA. The CDR3 is CSVGPVGGSYEQYF. CDR3 DNA sequence: TGCAGCGTTGGGCCAGTGGGGGGCTCCTACGAGCAGTACTTC.

This clonotype was counted a few times. V is TRBV12-3 or TRBV12-4 and J is TRBJ2-5, with D possibly matching TRBD2 (6 bases). CDR3 size: 14 residues. V dropped 3 bases and J dropped 4 bases, with 12 bases sitting between them. The CDR3 loop reads CASSLGRGLETQYF. CDR3 DNA: TGTGCCAGCAGTTTGGGGCGGGGTCTAGAGACCCAGTACTTC.

V gene TRBV7-9 combines with J gene TRBJ2-1, with D hard to call. Germline V gene data show CDR1 as SEHNR and CDR2 as FQNEAQ (reference sequence). The CDR3 contains 12 residues. Trimming took off 5 bases at V and 9 bases at J, with 11 bases between the two ends. The CDR3, as DNA: TGTGCCAGCAGCGCTTCAGGTTTTGAGCAGTTCTTC. This translates into CASSASGFEQFF.

This clonotype was observed a few times. This chain connects TRBV20-1 to TRBJ2-3; D is possibly TRBD2 (6 bases). This CDR3 is built from 12 residues. Germline CDR1 is DFQATT and CDR2 is SNEGSKA (reference sequence). V was clipped by 6 bases and J by 4 bases, with 11 bases between them. The CDR3 DNA follows: TGCAGTGCGGTTACTAGCTCAGATACGCAGTATTTT. Translation: CSAVTSSDTQYF.

This clonotype was seen many times. The rearrangement uses TRBV12-3 or TRBV12-4 and TRBJ1-2, with 7 bases lining up with TRBD1. The CDR3 totals 15 residues. Unmatched junction bases numbered 5, after V lost 4 bases and J lost 0 bases. CDR3 bases: TGTGCCAGCAGTTCCTCCGGGACAGCTAACTATGGCTACACCTTC. Translation gives CASSSSGTANYGYTF.

The sample holds a few counts of this clonotype. This sequence joins TRBV6-1 and TRBJ2-5, with D maybe TRBD2 (5 bases). CDR3 length equals 16 residues. Trimming left V 6 bases short and J 4 bases short, with 21 bases between. The germline gives CDR1 MNHNS, CDR2 SASEGT. The CDR3 DNA sequence: TGTGCCAGCAGAGACCGCCTAGCCGAAGAGGTAGAGACCCAGTACTTC. This codes for CASRDRLAEEVETQYF.

The rearrangement joins TRBV12-3 or TRBV12-4 to TRBJ2-5; 9 bases are shared with TRBD2. The CDR3 length is 15 residues. After removal of 5 bases from V and 3 bases from J, the junction contained 7 bases not matched to a gene. CDR3 DNA: TGTGCCAGCAGTCAACCGGGACTAGCAGAAGAGACCCAGTACTTC. Translation gives CASSQPGLAEETQYF.

This chain connects TRBV20-1 to TRBJ2-5, with D possibly being TRBD2 (7 bases). V dropped 6 bases and J dropped 5 bases, with 19 bases sitting between them. The CDR3 totals 14 residues. Per germline, CDR1 DFQATT and CDR2 SNEGSKA (reference sequence). CDR3 nucleotides: TGCAGTGCCGAACTGGGGGGGGCGAAGGAGACCCAGTACTTC. Protein sequence: CSAELGGAKETQYF.

V is TRBV12-3 or TRBV12-4 and J is TRBJ2-1; 8 bases map to TRBD2. The J segment lost 6 bases and the V segment lost 3 bases, leaving 13 bases of the junction unmatched. The length of the CDR3 is 17 residues. DNA of the CDR3: TGTGCCAGCAGTTTCGCTAGCGGGTGGGCAATCTCCAATGAGCAGTTCTTC. Its translation is CASSFASGWAISNEQFF.

This clonotype was counted a few times. The J gene is TRBJ1-6, the V gene TRBV10-3; TRBD1 aligns across 8 bases. Looked up from germline, CDR1 is ENHRY and CDR2 is SYGVKD. Trimming took 2 bases from V and 6 from J; bases not matched to a gene: 3. The length of the CDR3 is 15 residues. The CDR3 loop is CAISEATGVNSPLHF. The CDR3 DNA is TGTGCCATCAGTGAGGCGACAGGGGTTAATTCACCCCTCCACTTT.

This chain uses TRBV12-3 or TRBV12-4 with TRBJ2-3; D gene unclear. V lost 4 bases and J 2 bases, leaving 10 bases between the germline ends. This CDR3 spans 14 amino acids. The CDR3 protein is CASSYIQSTDTQYF. CDR3 nucleotides: TGTGCCAGCAGTTATATACAGTCCACAGATACGCAGTATTTT.

The J gene is TRBJ2-5, the V gene TRBV20-1; no clear D gene. The V end was cut by 0 bases, the J end by 5 bases, with 7 bases between. The germline CDR1 and CDR2 sequences are DFQATT and SNEGSKA (reference sequence). The CDR3 is made up of 12 amino acids. The CDR3 loop reads CSARDDPETQYF. The CDR3 DNA reads TGCAGTGCTAGAGACGATCCGGAGACCCAGTACTTC.

The genes are TRBV6-1 and TRBJ2-2; no definite D call. V was clipped by 1 base and J by 8 bases, with 11 bases between them. From germline, CDR1 is MNHNS and CDR2 SASEGT. The CDR3 covers 14 residues. CDR3 DNA sequence: TGTGCCAGCAGTGAAGTGGACCTGTGGGGGGAGCTGTTTTTT. Translating gives CASSEVDLWGELFF.

This clonotype appeared many times. The chain carries TRBV11-2 and TRBJ2-1, with TRBD2 matching over 7 bases. Germline V gene sequence: CDR1 SGHAT, CDR2 FQNNGV. The trim removed 1 base at V and 4 bases at J, leaving 7 bases unmatched. CDR3 length: 16 residues. The CDR3 is CASSLGRGVGYNEQFF. The DNA of the CDR3 is TGTGCCAGCAGCTTAGGCCGGGGGGTGGGGTACAATGAGCAGTTCTTC.

The chain employs TRBV9 and TRBJ2-3; D unclear. V lost 0 bases and J 2 bases, leaving 7 bases between the germline ends. Germline loops: CDR1 SGDLS, CDR2 YYNGEE. The CDR3 contains 14 residues. The CDR3 region has the DNA TGTGCCAGCAGCGTAGGGCTACTCACAGATACGCAGTATTTT. Protein product: CASSVGLLTDTQYF.

This clonotype appeared a few times. V is TRBV6-6 and J is TRBJ2-3; D is unresolved. The germline V gene encodes CDR1 MNHNY and CDR2 SVGAGI (reference sequence). V was trimmed by 6 bases and J by 4 bases, leaving 14 bases between them. The CDR3 sequence is 14 residues long. Here the CDR3 DNA reads TGTGCCAGCAGAGGGCTTCCGGAACCAGATACGCAGTATTTT. Translated: CASRGLPEPDTQYF.

This clonotype was seen ten or more times. The gene calls are TRBV12-3 or TRBV12-4 and TRBJ2-3, with D perhaps assigned TRBD1 or TRBD2 (6 bases each). The CDR3 consists of 15 residues. The V gene lost 6 bases and the J gene lost 0 bases, with 13 bases spanning the gap. The CDR3 DNA follows: TGTGCCAGCAGACACAGGGACTTCAGCACAGATACGCAGTATTTT. As protein: CASRHRDFSTDTQYF.

This clonotype was counted a single time. The gene calls are TRBV7-7 and TRBJ2-5; 8 positions match TRBD2. After removal of 5 bases from V and 1 base from J, the junction contained 6 bases not matched to a gene. The CDR3 length is 15 residues. Germline V lookup: CDR1 SSHAT, CDR2 FNYEAQ (reference sequence). CDR3 in amino acids: CASSTNSGGQETQYF. CDR3 sequence (DNA): TGTGCCAGCAGCACCAACAGCGGGGGCCAAGAGACCCAGTACTTC. Complete variable domain (other parts from reference TRBV7-7 and TRBJ2-5): GAGVSQSPRYKVTKRGQDVTLRCDPISSHATLYWYQQALGQGPEFLTYFNYEAQPDKSGLPSDRFSAERPEGSISTLTIQRTEQRDSAMYRCASSTNSGGQETQYFGPGTRLLVL.

This clonotype was picked up many times. The chain employs TRBV6-4 and TRBJ2-2, with no clear D. There are 15 residues in the CDR3. V gave up 7 bases and J gave up 1 base, with 13 bases separating them. Germline assignment: CDR1 MRHNA and CDR2 SNTAGT. CDR3 region: CASIWSPGNTGELFF. CDR3 DNA sequence: TGTGCCAGCATCTGGTCCCCGGGGAACACCGGGGAGCTGTTTTTT.

The chain has TRBV11-3 and TRBJ2-5; D gene unclear. V was cut by 5 bases and J by 2 bases, with 12 bases left in between. The CDR3 is made up of 14 amino acids. The germline gives CDR1 SGHNT, CDR2 YENEEA. CDR3 amino acids: CASSPGPMQETQYF. The CDR3 nucleotides are TGTGCCAGCAGCCCCGGACCCATGCAAGAGACCCAGTACTTC.

The chain combines TRBV15 with TRBJ2-1, with D hard to call. The CDR3 length is 14 residues. CDR1 and CDR2 from the germline V gene are LNHNV and YYDKDF (reference sequence). Trimming shortened V by 5 bases and J by 5 bases, and 13 bases separated the two germline ends. The CDR3 region is CATSPKGSNNEQFF. Written as DNA, the CDR3 is TGTGCCACCAGCCCTAAGGGCAGCAACAATGAGCAGTTCTTC.